Sequencing of this T cell receptor (beta chain) was carried out in a study of cytomegalovirus exposure and HLA in healthy donors. On this clone itself: Its matching antigen is unknown.

Study conclusions and caveats: Some segments of the V type, notably TRBV6-2 and TRBV6-3, were excluded as indistinguishable.

The PCR used 60 Vbeta and 13 Jbeta primers. Profiled with immunoSEQ multiplex PCR; TCRdb holds only in-frame clones, not every one. In the table there are 150,000 to 200,000 clones, roughly 79% of which are singletons. The V gene end was trimmed by 0 bases and the J gene end by 0 bases; junction bases not matched to a gene: 11. Germline CDR1 LGHNA, CDR2 YSLEER. The CDR3 spans 20 residues. This receptor was identified in a male donor in good health and CMV-seropositive. Material for sequencing was PBMCs. This chain joins TRBV4-3 and TRBJ2-1; TRBD2 aligns across 10 bases. The CDR3 coding sequence is TGCGCCAGCAGCCAAGAATTAACTAGCGGGGTCCCTAGCTCCTACAATGAGCAGTTCTTC. Protein sequence: CASSQELTSGVPSSYNEQFF.